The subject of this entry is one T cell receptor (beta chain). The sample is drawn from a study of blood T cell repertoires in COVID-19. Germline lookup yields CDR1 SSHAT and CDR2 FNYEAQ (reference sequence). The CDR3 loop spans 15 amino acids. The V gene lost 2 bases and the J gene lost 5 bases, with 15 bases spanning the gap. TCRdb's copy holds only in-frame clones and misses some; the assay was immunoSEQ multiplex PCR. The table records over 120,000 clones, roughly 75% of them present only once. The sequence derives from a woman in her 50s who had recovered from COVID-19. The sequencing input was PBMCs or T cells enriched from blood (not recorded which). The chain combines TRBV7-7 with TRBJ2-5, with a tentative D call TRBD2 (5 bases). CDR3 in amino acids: CASSLRASRLETQYF. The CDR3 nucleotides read TGTGCCAGCAGCTTAAGGGCTAGCAGATTGGAGACCCAGTACTTC. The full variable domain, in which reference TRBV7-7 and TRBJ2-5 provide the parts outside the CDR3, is GAGVSQSPRYKVTKRGQDVTLRCDPISSHATLYWYQQALGQGPEFLTYFNYEAQPDKSGLPSDRFSAERPEGSISTLTIQRTEQRDSAMYRCASSLRASRLETQYFGPGTRLLVL.